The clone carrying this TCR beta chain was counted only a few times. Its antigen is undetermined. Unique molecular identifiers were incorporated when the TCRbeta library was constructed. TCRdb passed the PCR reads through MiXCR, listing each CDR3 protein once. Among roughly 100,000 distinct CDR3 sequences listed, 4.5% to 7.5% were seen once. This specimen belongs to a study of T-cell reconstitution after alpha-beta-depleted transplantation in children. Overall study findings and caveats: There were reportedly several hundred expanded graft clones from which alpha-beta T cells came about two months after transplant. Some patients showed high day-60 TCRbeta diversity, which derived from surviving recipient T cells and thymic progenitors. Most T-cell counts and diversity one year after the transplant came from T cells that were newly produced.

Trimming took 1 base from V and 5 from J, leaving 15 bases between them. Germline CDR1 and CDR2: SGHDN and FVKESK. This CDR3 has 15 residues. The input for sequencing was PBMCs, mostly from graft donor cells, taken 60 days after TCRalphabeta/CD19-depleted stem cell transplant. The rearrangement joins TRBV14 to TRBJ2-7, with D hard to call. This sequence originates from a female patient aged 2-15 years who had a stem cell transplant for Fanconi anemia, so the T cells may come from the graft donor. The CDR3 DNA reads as TGTGCCAGCAGCCAAGGAAACCCTTGGATTCACGAGCAGTACTTC. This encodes CASSQGNPWIHEQYF. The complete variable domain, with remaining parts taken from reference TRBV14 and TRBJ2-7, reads EAGVTQFPSHSVIEKGQTVTLRCDPISGHDNLYWYRRVMGKEIKFLLHFVKESKQDESGMPNNRFLAERTGGTYSTLKVQPAELEDSGVYFCASSQGNPWIHEQYFGPGTRLTVT.